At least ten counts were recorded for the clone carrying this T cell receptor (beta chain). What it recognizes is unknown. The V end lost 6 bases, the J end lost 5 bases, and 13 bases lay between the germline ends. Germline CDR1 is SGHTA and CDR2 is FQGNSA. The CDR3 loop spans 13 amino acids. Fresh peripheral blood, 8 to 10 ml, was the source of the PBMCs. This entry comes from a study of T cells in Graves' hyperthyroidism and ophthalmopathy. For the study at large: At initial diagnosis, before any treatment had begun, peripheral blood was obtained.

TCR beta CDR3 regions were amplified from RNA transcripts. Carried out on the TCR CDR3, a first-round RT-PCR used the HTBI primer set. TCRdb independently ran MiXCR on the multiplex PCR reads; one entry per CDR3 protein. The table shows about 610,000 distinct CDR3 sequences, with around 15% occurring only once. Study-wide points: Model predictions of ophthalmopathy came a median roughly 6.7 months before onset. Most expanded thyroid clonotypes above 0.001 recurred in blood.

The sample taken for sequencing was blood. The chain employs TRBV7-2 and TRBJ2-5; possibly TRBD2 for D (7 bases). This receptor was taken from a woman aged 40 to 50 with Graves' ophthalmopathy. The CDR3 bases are TGTGCCAGCAGTTTGGGGGGGCCGGAGACCCAGTACTTC. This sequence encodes CASSLGGPETQYF.